The clone carrying this T cell receptor beta chain was detected once. In the source study's methods: Nucleated cell counts were estimated from reference gene primer amplification. The data were produced by immunoSEQ multiplex PCR, yet TCRdb's version contains in-frame clones alone and is incomplete. V and J calls plus clone size are reproduced from that table; the DNA served to infer D and trimming. There are about 77,000 clones in the sample; 80% occur only once, and around 5.2% lies in the top ten. This sample is part of a study of blood T cell repertoires in COVID-19. Overall study: T cells, B-cell-depleted T cells, or PBMCs supplied cDNA or gDNA.

CDR1 is LGHNA, CDR2 YSLEER, per germline. The junction had 2 bases not matched to a gene; V was cut back by 0 bases and J by 0 bases. The CDR3 is 16 amino acids. The source material was peripheral blood. The chain recombines TRBV4-3 with TRBJ2-3; 8 bases line up with TRBD2. The sequence was obtained from a woman in her seventies with acute or convalescent COVID-19. CDR3 nucleotide sequence: TGCGCCAGCAGCCAAGACCCGGGGGGGAGCACAGATACGCAGTATTTT. Translation gives CASSQDPGGSTDTQYF.